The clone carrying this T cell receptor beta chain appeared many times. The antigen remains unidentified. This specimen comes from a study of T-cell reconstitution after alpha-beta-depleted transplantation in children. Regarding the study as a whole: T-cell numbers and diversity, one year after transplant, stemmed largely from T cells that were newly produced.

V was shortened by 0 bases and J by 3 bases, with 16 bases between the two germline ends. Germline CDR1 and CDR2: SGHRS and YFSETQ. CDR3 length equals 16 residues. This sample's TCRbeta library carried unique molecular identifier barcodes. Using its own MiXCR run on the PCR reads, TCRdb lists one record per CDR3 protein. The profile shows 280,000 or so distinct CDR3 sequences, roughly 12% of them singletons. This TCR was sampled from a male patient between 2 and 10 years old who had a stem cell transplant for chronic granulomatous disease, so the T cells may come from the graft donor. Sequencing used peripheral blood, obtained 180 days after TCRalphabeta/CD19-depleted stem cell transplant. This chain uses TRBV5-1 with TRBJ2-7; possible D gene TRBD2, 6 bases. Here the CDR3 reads CASSLGHGGNYYEQYF. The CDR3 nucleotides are TGCGCCAGCAGCTTGGGGCACGGAGGGAACTACTACGAGCAGTACTTC.